Sequencing of this T cell receptor (beta chain) was carried out in a study of radiotherapy plus CTLA-4 blockade in lung cancer. Study as a whole: Overall, around 19% of patients showed an objective response, while 31% attained disease control.

TCRdb's table, derived via immunoSEQ multiplex PCR, lists solely in-frame clones and lacks some. The repertoire holds approximately 41,000 clones, more than 60% seen once, with just over 9.5% in the top ten. CDR1 DFQATT and CDR2 SNEGSKA come from the germline V gene (reference sequence). This CDR3 spans 11 amino acids. Focal radiation plus CTLA-4 blockade with ipilimumab was given to patients with chemo-refractory metastatic non-small-cell lung cancer. As for this clone: At one of its ends the junction is not consistent with the germline gene, which may arise from a read error.

Source: peripheral blood, taken from a patient treated with radiotherapy plus ipilimumab. This chain uses TRBV20-1 with TRBJ2-1; 8 bases are a match to TRBD1. The clonotype was recovered from a human donor with non-small cell lung cancer who had stable disease on radiotherapy plus ipilimumab. The CDR3 reads CSARGRTGNVF. As DNA, the CDR3 is TGCAGTGCTAGAGGCAGGACAGGGAACGTCTTC.